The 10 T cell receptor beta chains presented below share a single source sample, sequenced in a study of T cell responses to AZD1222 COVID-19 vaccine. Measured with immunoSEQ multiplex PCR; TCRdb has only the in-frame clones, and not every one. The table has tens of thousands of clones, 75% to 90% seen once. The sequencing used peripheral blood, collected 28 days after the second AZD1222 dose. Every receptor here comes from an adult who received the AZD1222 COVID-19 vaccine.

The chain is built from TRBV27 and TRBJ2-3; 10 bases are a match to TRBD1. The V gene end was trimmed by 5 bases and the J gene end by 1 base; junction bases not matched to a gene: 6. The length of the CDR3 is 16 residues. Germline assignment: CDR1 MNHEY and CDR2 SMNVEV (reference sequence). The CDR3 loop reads CASSGQGGLRTDTQYF. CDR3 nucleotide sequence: TGTGCCAGCAGTGGACAGGGGGGACTTCGCACAGATACGCAGTATTTT.

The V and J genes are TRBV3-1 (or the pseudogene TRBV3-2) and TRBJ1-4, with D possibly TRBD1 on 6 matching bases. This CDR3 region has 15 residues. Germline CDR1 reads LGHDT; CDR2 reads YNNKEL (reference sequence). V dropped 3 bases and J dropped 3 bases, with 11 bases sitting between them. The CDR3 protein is CASSHRDIANEKLFF. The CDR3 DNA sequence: TGTGCCAGCAGCCATCGGGACATAGCTAATGAAAAACTGTTTTTT.

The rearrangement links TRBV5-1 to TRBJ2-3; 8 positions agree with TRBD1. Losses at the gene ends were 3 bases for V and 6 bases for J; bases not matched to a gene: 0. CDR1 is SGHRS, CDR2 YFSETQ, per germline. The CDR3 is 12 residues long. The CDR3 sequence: CASSWTGDTQYF. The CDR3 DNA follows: TGCGCCAGCAGCTGGACAGGGGATACGCAGTATTTT. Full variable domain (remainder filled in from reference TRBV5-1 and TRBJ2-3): KAGVTQTPRYLIKTRGQQVTLSCSPISGHRSVSWYQQTPGQGLQFLFEYFSETQRNKGNFPGRFSGRQFSNSRSEMNVSTLELGDSALYLCASSWTGDTQYFGPGTRLTVL.

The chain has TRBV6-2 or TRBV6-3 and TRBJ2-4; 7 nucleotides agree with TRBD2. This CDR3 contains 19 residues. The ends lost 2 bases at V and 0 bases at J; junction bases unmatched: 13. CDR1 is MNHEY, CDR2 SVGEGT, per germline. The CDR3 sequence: CASSYVPGLSLIAKNIQYF. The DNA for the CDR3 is TGTGCCAGCAGTTACGTCCCGGGACTATCTTTAATAGCCAAAAACATTCAGTACTTC.

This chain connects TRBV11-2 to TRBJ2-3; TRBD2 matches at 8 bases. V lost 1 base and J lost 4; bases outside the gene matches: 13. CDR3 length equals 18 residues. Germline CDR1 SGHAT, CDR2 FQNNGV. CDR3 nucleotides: TGTGCCAGCAGCTTAGCCGGGACCTCGCTAGCGGGTTCAGATACGCAGTATTTT. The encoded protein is CASSLAGTSLAGSDTQYF.

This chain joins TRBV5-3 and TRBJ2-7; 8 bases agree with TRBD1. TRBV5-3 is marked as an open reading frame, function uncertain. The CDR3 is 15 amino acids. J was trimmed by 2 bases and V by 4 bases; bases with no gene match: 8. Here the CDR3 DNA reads TGTGCCAGAAGCCCCGCAGGACAGGGTACCTACGAGCAGTACTTC. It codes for CARSPAGQGTYEQYF.

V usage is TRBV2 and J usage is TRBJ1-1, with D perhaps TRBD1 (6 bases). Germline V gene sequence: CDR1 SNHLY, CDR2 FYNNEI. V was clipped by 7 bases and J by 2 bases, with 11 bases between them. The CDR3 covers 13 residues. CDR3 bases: TGTGCCAGCAAATACAGGGATAACACTGAAGCTTTCTTT. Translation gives CASKYRDNTEAFF.

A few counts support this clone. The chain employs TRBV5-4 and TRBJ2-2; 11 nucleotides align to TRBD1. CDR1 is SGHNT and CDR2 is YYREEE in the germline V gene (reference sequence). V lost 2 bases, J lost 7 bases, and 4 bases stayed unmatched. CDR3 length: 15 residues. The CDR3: CASSLGTGGIGELFF. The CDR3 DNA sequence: TGTGCCAGCAGCTTAGGGACAGGGGGAATCGGGGAGCTGTTTTTT.

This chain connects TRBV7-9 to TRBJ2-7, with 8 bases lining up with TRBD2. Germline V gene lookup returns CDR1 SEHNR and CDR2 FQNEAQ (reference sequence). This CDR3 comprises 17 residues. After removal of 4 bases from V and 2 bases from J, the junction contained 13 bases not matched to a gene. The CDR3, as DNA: TGTGCCAGCAGCTCTTTGACTAGCGCACGGAATCCCTACGAGCAGTACTTC. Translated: CASSSLTSARNPYEQYF.

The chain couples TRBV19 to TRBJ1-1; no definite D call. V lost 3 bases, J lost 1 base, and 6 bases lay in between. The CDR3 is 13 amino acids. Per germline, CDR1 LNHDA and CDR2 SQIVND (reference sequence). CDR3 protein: CASSIGENTEAFF. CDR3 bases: TGTGCCAGTAGTATCGGAGAGAACACTGAAGCTTTCTTT.